Presented here are 20 T cell receptor beta chains from one specimen sequenced in a study of blood T cell repertoires in COVID-19. Repertoires were generated with immunoSEQ multiplex PCR, while TCRdb's copy carries only in-frame clones and drops some. The sample lists 95,000 to 150,000 clones, around three quarters occurring once. The material sequenced was peripheral blood. The receptor set was obtained from a woman aged 80 or older with acute or convalescent COVID-19.

This chain uses TRBV9 with TRBJ2-3; a possible D gene is TRBD1 (6 bases). The CDR3 is 13 residues long. Germline V CDR1 and CDR2: SGDLS, YYNGEE. Trimming removed 0 bases at V and 5 bases at J, with 7 bases between. The CDR3 nucleotides are TGTGCCAGCAGCGTAGGGACAGAAGATACGCAGTATTTT. This sequence encodes CASSVGTEDTQYF.

V is TRBV7-2 and J is TRBJ1-2; possible D gene TRBD1, 5 bases. The CDR3 has 14 amino acids. The germline V and J ends were trimmed by 2 bases and 4 bases, with 11 bases remaining between them. Germline CDR1 reads SGHTA; CDR2 reads FQGNSA. Written as DNA, the CDR3 is TGTGCCAGCAGCTTACAGGGCCACGTCTATGGCTACACCTTC. This codes for CASSLQGHVYGYTF.

This clone turned up a few times. The rearrangement joins TRBV6-5 to TRBJ1-1, with 8 bases lining up with TRBD1. The CDR3 is 13 residues long. Germline CDR1 reads MNHEY; CDR2 reads SVGAGI. The V gene end was trimmed by 7 bases and the J gene end by 4 bases; junction bases not matched to a gene: 5. CDR3 nucleotides: TGTGCCAGCACCCAGGGACAGGCCACTGAAGCTTTCTTT. Residues: CASTQGQATEAFF.

The CDR3 sequence is CASSQGHHTGELFF. In nucleotides, the CDR3 is TGCGCCAGCAGCCAAGGGCACCACACCGGGGAGCTGTTTTTT. V usage is TRBV4-3 and J usage is TRBJ2-2; D remains ambiguous. Germline V gives CDR1 LGHNA, CDR2 YSLEER. CDR3 length: 14 amino acids. Trimming took off 1 base at V and 3 bases at J, with 6 bases between the two ends.

This chain connects TRBV3-1 (or the pseudogene TRBV3-2) to TRBJ2-2, with 14 bases matching TRBD2. Germline V gene data show CDR1 as LGHDT and CDR2 as YNNKEL (reference sequence). There are 21 residues in the CDR3. After removal of 3 bases from V and 1 base from J, the junction contained 13 bases not matched to a gene. The CDR3 loop reads CASSQVQSPGLAGENTGELFF. The CDR3 region has the DNA TGTGCCAGCAGCCAGGTCCAATCCCCGGGACTAGCGGGGGAGAACACCGGGGAGCTGTTTTTT.

The chain is built from TRBV7-2 and TRBJ2-7; 9 bases map to TRBD2. Trimming at V came to 5 bases and at J to 3 bases, leaving 5 bases not matched to a gene. Germline values: CDR1 SGHTA, CDR2 FQGNSA. The CDR3 is made up of 14 amino acids. The CDR3 is CASSLTSGYYEQYF. DNA of the CDR3: TGTGCCAGCAGCCTCACTAGCGGGTACTACGAGCAGTACTTC.

CDR3 sequence (DNA): TGTGCCAGCAGGAGGGATGCCAGAGGGTTAAATGAGCAGTTCTTC. Encoded protein: CASRRDARGLNEQFF. This chain uses TRBV7-2 with TRBJ2-1; tentative D call: TRBD2 (5 bases). Per the germline V gene, CDR1 is SGHTA and CDR2 is FQGNSA. The V gene lost 6 bases and the J gene lost 7 bases, with 19 bases spanning the gap. This CDR3 has 15 residues.

The J gene is TRBJ1-2, the V gene TRBV12-3 or TRBV12-4; D is unclear. CDR3 length equals 12 residues. The V end lost 1 base, the J end lost 13 bases, and 13 bases lay between the germline ends. The CDR3 region is CASSLDSLTLTF. The CDR3 DNA is TGTGCCAGCAGTTTAGACAGCCTTACGCTCACCTTC.

This clone was detected a few times. The chain combines TRBV28 with TRBJ1-2; 8 positions match TRBD1. The V gene's germline CDR1 is MDHEN and CDR2 SYDVKM. This CDR3 has 15 residues. V lost 3 bases to trimming and J lost 11 bases; unmatched junction nucleotides: 14. CDR3 coding DNA: TGTGCCAGCAGTTTCTCCGGGACAGGCAGATTGAGGTACACCTTC. Residues: CASSFSGTGRLRYTF.

This clone came up many times. The chain carries TRBV19 and TRBJ1-1; 8 nucleotides match TRBD1. From germline, CDR1 is LNHDA and CDR2 SQIVND (reference sequence). After removal of 7 bases from V and 2 bases from J, the junction contained 9 bases not matched to a gene. The CDR3 length is 15 residues. CDR3 coding DNA: TGTGCCAGTACCACAGGGGGAAGGGGAAACACTGAAGCTTTCTTT. The encoded protein is CASTTGGRGNTEAFF.

This chain connects TRBV5-1 to TRBJ1-1; maybe TRBD1 (5 bases). CDR1 and CDR2 from the germline V gene are SGHRS and YFSETQ. The CDR3 consists of 17 residues. The germline V and J ends were trimmed by 2 bases and 1 base, with 18 bases remaining between them. CDR3: CASSFRLGSGGNTEAFF. The CDR3 bases are TGCGCCAGCAGCTTCCGTCTAGGGTCCGGGGGGAACACTGAAGCTTTCTTT. Variable domain in full (rest from reference TRBV5-1 and TRBJ1-1): KAGVTQTPRYLIKTRGQQVTLSCSPISGHRSVSWYQQTPGQGLQFLFEYFSETQRNKGNFPGRFSGRQFSNSRSEMNVSTLELGDSALYLCASSFRLGSGGNTEAFFGQGTRLTVV.

The V and J genes are TRBV5-5 and TRBJ2-7; 11 bases agree with TRBD1. Germline V gene lookup returns CDR1 SGHKS and CDR2 YYEKEE (reference sequence). This CDR3 is built from 15 residues. V was clipped by 0 bases and J by 4 bases; unmatched bases: 3. CDR3 in DNA: TGTGCCAGCAGCTTGGTAGGACAGGGGGCTTACGAGCAGTACTTC. Amino acid sequence: CASSLVGQGAYEQYF. Full variable domain (missing parts from reference TRBV5-5 and TRBJ2-7): DAGVTQSPTHLIKTRGQQVTLRCSPISGHKSVSWYQQVLGQGPQFIFQYYEKEERGRGNFPDRFSARQFPNYSSELNVNALLLGDSALYLCASSLVGQGAYEQYFGPGTRLTVT.

The chain combines TRBV2 with TRBJ1-2; D is perhaps TRBD1 (6 bases). There are 14 residues in the CDR3. V lost 1 base to trimming and J lost 4 bases, with 10 bases between them. CDR1 and CDR2 from the germline V gene are SNHLY and FYNNEI. The DNA of the CDR3 is TGTGCCAGCAGTGAAGGTACAGGGCCCTATGGCTACACCTTC. Translation gives CASSEGTGPYGYTF.

The chain combines TRBV3-1 (or the pseudogene TRBV3-2) with TRBJ1-2, with D uncertain. CDR3 length: 13 residues. Germline values: CDR1 LGHDT, CDR2 YNNKEL (reference sequence). With 4 bases removed from V and 2 bases from J, the gap between germline ends came to 8 bases. The CDR3 sequence is CASSPPFNYGYTF. Written as DNA, the CDR3 is TGTGCCAGCAGCCCCCCGTTCAACTATGGCTACACCTTC.

J is TRBJ2-7 and V is TRBV5-8; 9 positions agree with TRBD1. The CDR3 spans 14 residues. Unmatched junction bases numbered 4, after V lost 0 bases and J lost 6 bases. Germline CDR1 is SGHTS and CDR2 is YDEGEE. DNA of the CDR3: TGTGCCAGCAGCTTGGAAGGACAGGGGTTCGAGCAGTACTTC. This sequence encodes CASSLEGQGFEQYF.

The chain is built from TRBV28 and TRBJ1-1; 7 nucleotides align to TRBD1. Germline V CDR1 and CDR2: MDHEN, SYDVKM. Germline trimming cut 5 bases from V and 6 bases from J; bases unmatched to any gene: 9. The CDR3 is made up of 14 amino acids. CDR3 amino acids: CASSPQTGRSEAFF. DNA for the CDR3: TGTGCCAGCAGTCCCCAGACAGGGAGGTCTGAAGCTTTCTTT.

The gene calls are TRBV15 and TRBJ2-2; TRBD2 agrees at 10 bases. CDR3 length: 17 residues. The germline CDR1 and CDR2 sequences are LNHNV and YYDKDF (reference sequence). The V gene end was trimmed by 1 base and the J gene end by 4 bases; junction bases not matched to a gene: 6. Here the CDR3 DNA reads TGTGCCACCAGCAGAGTAGTAGCGGGAGGCCTCACCGGGGAGCTGTTTTTT. This encodes CATSRVVAGGLTGELFF.

This chain uses TRBV11-2 with TRBJ1-4; TRBD1 matches at 10 bases. CDR1 and CDR2 from the germline V gene are SGHAT and FQNNGV. This CDR3 has 16 amino acids. V trimming: 4 bases; J trimming: 5 bases; junction bases outside the gene matches: 7. Here the CDR3 DNA reads TGTGCCAGCAGCTCGGGCGGGGGACAGGGGAATGAAAAACTGTTTTTT. This gives the protein CASSSGGGQGNEKLFF.

The chain combines TRBV19 with TRBJ2-7; D may be TRBD1 (5 bases). Germline-derived CDR1 and CDR2 are LNHDA and SQIVND (reference sequence). This CDR3 has 15 residues. V was pared by 6 bases and J by 3 bases, with 18 bases between. The DNA of the CDR3 is TGTGCCAGTAGATTGGACAACACCGGGTACTACGAGCAGTACTTC. Its protein is CASRLDNTGYYEQYF.

The gene calls are TRBV12-3 or TRBV12-4 and TRBJ1-4; TRBD1 is a possible D gene (6 bases). The CDR3 runs 13 residues. The V end lost 7 bases, the J end lost 8 bases, and 14 bases lay between the germline ends. The CDR3 bases are TGTGCCAGCAAGACAGGTTTGGAGGAAAAACTGTTTTTT. Translating gives CASKTGLEEKLFF.